This record covers a single T cell receptor (beta chain). The sample belongs to a study of shared clonotypes between healthy human individuals. The CDR3 has 13 amino acids. V was pared by 0 bases and J by 5 bases, with 7 bases between. Germline V lookup: CDR1 MNHNS, CDR2 SASEGT. TCRdb's table, derived via immunoSEQ multiplex PCR, lists solely in-frame clones and lacks some. The table shows under 1,900,000 clones, with approximately 98.5% occurring only once. The chain joins TRBV6-1 to TRBJ1-1; D remains ambiguous. This TCR came from a man between 25 and 39 years old in good health. The specimen sequenced was naive CD4+ T cells sorted from blood. Indicated subset: CD45RA+ positively selected. CDR3 nucleotide sequence: TGTGCCAGCAGTGAAGCGGTAGGGACTGAAGCTTTCTTT. It is translated as CASSEAVGTEAFF.